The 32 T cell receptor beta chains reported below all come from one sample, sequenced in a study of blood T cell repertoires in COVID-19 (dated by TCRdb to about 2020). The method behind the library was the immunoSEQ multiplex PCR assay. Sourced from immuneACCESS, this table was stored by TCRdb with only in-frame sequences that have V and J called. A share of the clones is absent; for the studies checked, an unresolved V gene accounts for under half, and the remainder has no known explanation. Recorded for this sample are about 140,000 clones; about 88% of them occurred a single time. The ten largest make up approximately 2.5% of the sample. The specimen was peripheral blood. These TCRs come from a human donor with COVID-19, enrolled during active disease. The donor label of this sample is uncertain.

CDR3 nucleotides: TGTGCCACCAGCAGCCGGTTTACTAGCGGGGTCAGCTCCTACAATGAGCAGTTCTTC. Translating gives CATSSRFTSGVSSYNEQFF. V usage is TRBV15 and J usage is TRBJ2-1, with 10 bases matching TRBD2. This CDR3 region has 19 residues. The V segment lost 3 bases and the J segment 0 bases; nucleotides outside the gene matches: 11. CDR1 is LNHNV, CDR2 YYDKDF, per germline (reference sequence).

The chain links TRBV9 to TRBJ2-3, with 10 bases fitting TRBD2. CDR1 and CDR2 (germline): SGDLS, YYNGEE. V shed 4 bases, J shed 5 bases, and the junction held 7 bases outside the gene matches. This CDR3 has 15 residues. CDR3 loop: CASSFLAGAGDTQYF. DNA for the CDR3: TGTGCCAGCAGCTTTCTAGCGGGGGCCGGAGATACGCAGTATTTT.

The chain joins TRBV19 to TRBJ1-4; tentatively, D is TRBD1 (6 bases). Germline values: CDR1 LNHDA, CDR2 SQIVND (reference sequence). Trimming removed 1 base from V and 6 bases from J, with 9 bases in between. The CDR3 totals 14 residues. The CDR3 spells CASSIVQGYEKLFF. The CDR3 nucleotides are TGTGCCAGTAGTATAGTACAGGGATATGAAAAACTGTTTTTT.

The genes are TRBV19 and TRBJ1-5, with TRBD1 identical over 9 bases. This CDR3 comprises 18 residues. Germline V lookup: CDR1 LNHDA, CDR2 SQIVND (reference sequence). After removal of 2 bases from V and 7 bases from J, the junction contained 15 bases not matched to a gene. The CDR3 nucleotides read TGTGCCAGTAGTATACCCCCCAGGGACAGGGTCCACGGGCAGCCCCAGCATTTT. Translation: CASSIPPRDRVHGQPQHF.

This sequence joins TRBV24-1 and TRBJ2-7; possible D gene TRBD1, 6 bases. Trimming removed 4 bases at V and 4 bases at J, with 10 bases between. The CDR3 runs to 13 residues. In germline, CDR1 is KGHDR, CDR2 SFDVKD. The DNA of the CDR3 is TGTGCCACCAGTGACGGAACAGGGTACGAGCAGTACTTC. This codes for CATSDGTGYEQYF.

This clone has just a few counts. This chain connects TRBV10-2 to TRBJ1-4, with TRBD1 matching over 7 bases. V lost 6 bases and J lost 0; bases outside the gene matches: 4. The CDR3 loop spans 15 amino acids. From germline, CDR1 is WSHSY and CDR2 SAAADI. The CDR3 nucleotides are TGCGCCAGCAGGGACAGGAAAACAACTAATGAAAAACTGTTTTTT. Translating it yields CASRDRKTTNEKLFF.

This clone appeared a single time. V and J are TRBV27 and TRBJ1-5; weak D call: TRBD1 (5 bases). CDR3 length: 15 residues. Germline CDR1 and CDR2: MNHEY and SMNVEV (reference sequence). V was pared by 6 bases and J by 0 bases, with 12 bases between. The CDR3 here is CASSWGGYSNQPQHF. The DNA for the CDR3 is TGTGCCAGCAGCTGGGGGGGTTATAGCAATCAGCCCCAGCATTTT.

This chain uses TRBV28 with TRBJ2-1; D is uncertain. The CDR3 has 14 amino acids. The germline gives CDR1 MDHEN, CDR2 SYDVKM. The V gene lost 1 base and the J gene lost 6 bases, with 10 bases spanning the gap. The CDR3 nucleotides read TGTGCCAGCAGTTTATCAGCAGGTCCCAATGAGCAGTTCTTC. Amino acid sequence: CASSLSAGPNEQFF.

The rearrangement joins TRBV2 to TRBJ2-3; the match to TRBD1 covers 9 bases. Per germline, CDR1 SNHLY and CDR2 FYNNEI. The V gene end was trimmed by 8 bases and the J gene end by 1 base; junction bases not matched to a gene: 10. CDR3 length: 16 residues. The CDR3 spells CASGQRRTGGTDTQYF. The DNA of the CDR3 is TGTGCCAGCGGTCAAAGGAGGACAGGGGGCACAGATACGCAGTATTTT.

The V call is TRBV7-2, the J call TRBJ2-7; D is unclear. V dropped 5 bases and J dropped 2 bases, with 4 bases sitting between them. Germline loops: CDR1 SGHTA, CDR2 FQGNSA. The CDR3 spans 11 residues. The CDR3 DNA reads TGTGCCAGCAGCGTAACCTACGAGCAGTACTTC. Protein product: CASSVTYEQYF.

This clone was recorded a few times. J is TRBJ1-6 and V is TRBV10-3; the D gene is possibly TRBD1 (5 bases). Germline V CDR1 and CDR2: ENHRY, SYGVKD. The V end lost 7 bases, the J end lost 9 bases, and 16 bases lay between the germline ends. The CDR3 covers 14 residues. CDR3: CAIKSGEGISPLHF. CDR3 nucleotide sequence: TGTGCCATCAAATCCGGGGAGGGGATTTCACCCCTCCACTTT.

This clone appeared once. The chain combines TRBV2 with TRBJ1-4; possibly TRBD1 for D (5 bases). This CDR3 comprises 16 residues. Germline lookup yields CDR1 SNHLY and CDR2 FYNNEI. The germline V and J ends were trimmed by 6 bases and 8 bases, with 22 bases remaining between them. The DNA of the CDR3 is TGTGCCAGCAGCACGGCTAAGGGCGGGGGTAGAGAAAAACTGTTTTTT. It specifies CASSTAKGGGREKLFF. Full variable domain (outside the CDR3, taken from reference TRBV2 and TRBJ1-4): EPEVTQTPSHQVTQMGQEVILRCVPISNHLYFYWYRQILGQKVEFLVSFYNNEISEKSEIFDDQFSVERPDGSNFTLKIRSTKLEDSAMYFCASSTAKGGGREKLFFGSGTQLSVL.

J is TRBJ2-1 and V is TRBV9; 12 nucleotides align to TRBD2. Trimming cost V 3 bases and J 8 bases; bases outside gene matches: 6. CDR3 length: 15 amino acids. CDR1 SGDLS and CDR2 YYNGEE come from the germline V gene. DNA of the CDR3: TGTGCCAGCAGCGCGCTAGCGGGGGGGCCTGATGAGCAGTTCTTC. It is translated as CASSALAGGPDEQFF. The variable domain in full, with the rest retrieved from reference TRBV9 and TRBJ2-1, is DSGVTQTPKHLITATGQRVTLRCSPRSGDLSVYWYQQSLDQGLQFLIQYYNGEERAKGNILERFSAQQFPDLHSELNLSSLELGDSALYFCASSALAGGPDEQFFGPGTRLTVL.

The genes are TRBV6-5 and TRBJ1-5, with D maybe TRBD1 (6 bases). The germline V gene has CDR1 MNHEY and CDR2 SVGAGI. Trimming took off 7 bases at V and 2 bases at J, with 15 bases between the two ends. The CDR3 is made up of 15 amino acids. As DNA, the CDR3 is TGTGCCAGCAAGATACAGGGTGTGGGCAATCAGCCCCAGCATTTT. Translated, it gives CASKIQGVGNQPQHF.

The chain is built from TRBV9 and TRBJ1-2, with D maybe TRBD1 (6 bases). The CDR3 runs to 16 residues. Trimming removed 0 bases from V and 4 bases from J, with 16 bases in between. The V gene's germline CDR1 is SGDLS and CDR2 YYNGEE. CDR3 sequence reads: CASSVGGQSGGYGYTF. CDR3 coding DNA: TGTGCCAGCAGCGTAGGGGGACAAAGCGGAGGCTATGGCTACACCTTC. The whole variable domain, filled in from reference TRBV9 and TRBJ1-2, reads DSGVTQTPKHLITATGQRVTLRCSPRSGDLSVYWYQQSLDQGLQFLIQYYNGEERAKGNILERFSAQQFPDLHSELNLSSLELGDSALYFCASSVGGQSGGYGYTFGSGTRLTVV.

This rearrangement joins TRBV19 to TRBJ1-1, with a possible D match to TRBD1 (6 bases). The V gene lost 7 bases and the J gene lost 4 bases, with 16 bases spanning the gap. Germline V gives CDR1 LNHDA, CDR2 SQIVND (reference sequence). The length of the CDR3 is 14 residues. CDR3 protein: CASKSRTEGTEAFF. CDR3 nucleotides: TGTGCCAGTAAATCTAGGACAGAGGGCACTGAAGCTTTCTTT.

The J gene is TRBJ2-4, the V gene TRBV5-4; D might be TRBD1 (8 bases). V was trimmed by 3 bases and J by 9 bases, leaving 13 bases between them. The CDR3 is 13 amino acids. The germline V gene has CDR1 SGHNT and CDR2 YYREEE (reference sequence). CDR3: CASSSDREGIQYF. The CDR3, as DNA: TGTGCCAGCAGCTCGGACAGGGAGGGCATTCAGTACTTC.

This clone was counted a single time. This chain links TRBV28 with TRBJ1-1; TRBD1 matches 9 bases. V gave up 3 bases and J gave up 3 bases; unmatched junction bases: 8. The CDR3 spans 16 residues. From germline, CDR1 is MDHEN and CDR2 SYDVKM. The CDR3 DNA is TGTGCCAGCAGTTTCTCATACCGGGACAGGGACACTGAAGCTTTCTTT. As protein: CASSFSYRDRDTEAFF.

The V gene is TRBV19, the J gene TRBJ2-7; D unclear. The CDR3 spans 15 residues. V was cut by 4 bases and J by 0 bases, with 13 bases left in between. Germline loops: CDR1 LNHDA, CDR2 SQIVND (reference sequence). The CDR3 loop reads CASSTYLTGSYEQYF. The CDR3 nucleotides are TGTGCCAGTAGTACCTACCTGACGGGCTCCTACGAGCAGTACTTC.

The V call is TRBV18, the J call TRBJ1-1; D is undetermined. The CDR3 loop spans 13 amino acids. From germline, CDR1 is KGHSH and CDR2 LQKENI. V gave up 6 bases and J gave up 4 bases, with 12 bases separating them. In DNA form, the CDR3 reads TGTGCCAGCTCCCCCGGGTCGGGCACTGAAGCTTTCTTT. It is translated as CASSPGSGTEAFF.

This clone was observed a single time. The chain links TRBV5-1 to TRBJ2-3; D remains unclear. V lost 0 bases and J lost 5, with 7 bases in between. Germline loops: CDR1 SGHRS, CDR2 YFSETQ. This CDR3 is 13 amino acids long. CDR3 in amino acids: CASSLATQDTQYF. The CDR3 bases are TGCGCCAGCAGCTTGGCTACCCAAGATACGCAGTATTTT.

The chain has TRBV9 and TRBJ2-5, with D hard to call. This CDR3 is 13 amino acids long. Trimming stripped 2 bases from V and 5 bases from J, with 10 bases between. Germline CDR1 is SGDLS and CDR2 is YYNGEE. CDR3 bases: TGTGCCAGCAGCGTTAGTCCGCTGGAGACCCAGTACTTC. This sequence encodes CASSVSPLETQYF.

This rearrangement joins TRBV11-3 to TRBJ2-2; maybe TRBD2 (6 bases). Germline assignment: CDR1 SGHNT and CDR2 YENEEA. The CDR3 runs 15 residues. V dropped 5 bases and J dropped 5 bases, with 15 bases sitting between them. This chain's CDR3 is CASSTGVEMTGELFF. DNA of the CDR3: TGTGCCAGCAGCACGGGGGTCGAAATGACCGGGGAGCTGTTTTTT.

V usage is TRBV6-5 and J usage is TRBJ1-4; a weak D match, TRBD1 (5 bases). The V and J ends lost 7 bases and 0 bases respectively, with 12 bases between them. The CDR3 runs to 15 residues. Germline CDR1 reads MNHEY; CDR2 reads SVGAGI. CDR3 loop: CASKTPGATNEKLFF. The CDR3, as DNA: TGTGCCAGCAAGACGCCGGGGGCAACTAATGAAAAACTGTTTTTT.

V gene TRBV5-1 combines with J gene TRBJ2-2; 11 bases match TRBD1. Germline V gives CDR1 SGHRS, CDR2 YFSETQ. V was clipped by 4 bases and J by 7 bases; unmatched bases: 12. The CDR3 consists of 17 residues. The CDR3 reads CASSPWDRGGLGGELFF. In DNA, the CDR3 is TGCGCCAGCAGCCCTTGGGACAGGGGGGGTTTAGGCGGGGAGCTGTTTTTT. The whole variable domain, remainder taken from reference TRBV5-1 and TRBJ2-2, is KAGVTQTPRYLIKTRGQQVTLSCSPISGHRSVSWYQQTPGQGLQFLFEYFSETQRNKGNFPGRFSGRQFSNSRSEMNVSTLELGDSALYLCASSPWDRGGLGGELFFGEGSRLTVL.

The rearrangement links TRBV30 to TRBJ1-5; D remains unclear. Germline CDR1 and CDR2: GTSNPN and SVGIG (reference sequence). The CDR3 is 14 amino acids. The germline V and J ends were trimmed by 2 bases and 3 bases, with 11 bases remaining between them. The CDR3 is CAWSPGSNNQPQHF. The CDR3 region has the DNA TGTGCCTGGAGTCCAGGATCCAACAATCAGCCCCAGCATTTT.

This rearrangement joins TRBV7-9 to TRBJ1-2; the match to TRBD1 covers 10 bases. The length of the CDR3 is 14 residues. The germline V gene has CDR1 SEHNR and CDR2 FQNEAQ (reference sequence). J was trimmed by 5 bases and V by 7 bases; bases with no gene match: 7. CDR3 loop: CASTPTGGGYGYTF. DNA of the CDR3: TGTGCCAGCACCCCGACAGGGGGCGGTTATGGCTACACCTTC.

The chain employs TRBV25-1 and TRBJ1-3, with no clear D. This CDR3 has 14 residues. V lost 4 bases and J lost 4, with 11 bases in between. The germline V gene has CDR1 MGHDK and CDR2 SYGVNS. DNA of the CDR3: TGTGCCAGCAGTGCCACCAGGTCGGGAAACACCATATATTTT. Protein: CASSATRSGNTIYF.

The CDR3, as DNA: TGCGCCAGCAGCTTGGCCAGGGATTGGTACCAAGAGACCCAGTACTTC. It is translated as CASSLARDWYQETQYF. The rearrangement uses TRBV5-1 and TRBJ2-5; TRBD1 is a possible D gene (5 bases). The germline CDR1 and CDR2 sequences are SGHRS and YFSETQ. This CDR3 contains 16 residues. Trimming stripped 0 bases from V and 0 bases from J, with 12 bases between.

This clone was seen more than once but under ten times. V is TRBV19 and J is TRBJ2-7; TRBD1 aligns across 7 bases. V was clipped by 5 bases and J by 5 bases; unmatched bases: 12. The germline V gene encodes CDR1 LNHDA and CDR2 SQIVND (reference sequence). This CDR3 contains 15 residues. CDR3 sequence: CASSLHGDSGNEQYF. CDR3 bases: TGTGCCAGTAGTCTACACGGGGACAGTGGAAACGAGCAGTACTTC.

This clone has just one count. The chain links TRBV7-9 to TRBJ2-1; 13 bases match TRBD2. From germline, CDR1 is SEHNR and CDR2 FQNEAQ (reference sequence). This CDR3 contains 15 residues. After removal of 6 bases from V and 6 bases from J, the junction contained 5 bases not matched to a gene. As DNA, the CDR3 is TGTGCCAGCAGAAATGGACTAGCGGGAGTCAATGAGCAGTTCTTC. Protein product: CASRNGLAGVNEQFF.

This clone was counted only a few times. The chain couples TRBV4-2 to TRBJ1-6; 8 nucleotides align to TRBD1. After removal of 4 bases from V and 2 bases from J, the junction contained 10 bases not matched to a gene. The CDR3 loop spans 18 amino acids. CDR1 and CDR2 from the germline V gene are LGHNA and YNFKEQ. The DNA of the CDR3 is TGTGCCAGCAGCCCTCGTATGCAGGGGGCTACCTATAATTCACCCCTCCACTTT. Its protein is CASSPRMQGATYNSPLHF.